This T cell receptor (beta chain) emerged from a study of blood T cells in healthy people across ages. The V end was cut by 7 bases, the J end by 5 bases, with 15 bases between. This CDR3 region has 13 residues. Per the germline V gene, CDR1 is MDHEN and CDR2 is SYDVKM. Primed by a sample-barcoded 5' primer and a J-beta primer mix, a second PCR proceeded for 7 to 11 cycles. TCRdb reprocessed the 5' RACE reads with MiXCR, giving one entry per CDR3 protein. Here the sample spans about 1,000,000 distinct CDR3 sequences, over 35% being singletons. Sample: blood. The receptor was isolated from a woman aged 55-69 years in good health. This sequence joins TRBV28 and TRBJ2-7; D possibly corresponds to TRBD2 (6 bases). The CDR3 reads CASNPRDLNEQYF. The CDR3 DNA reads TGTGCCAGCAATCCCAGGGACTTAAACGAGCAGTACTTC. The variable domain in full, completed from reference TRBV28 and TRBJ2-7, reads DVKVTQSSRYLVKRTGEKVFLECVQDMDHENMFWYRQDPGLGLRLIYFSYDVKMKEKGDIPEGYSVSREKKERFSLILESASTNQTSMYLCASNPRDLNEQYFGPGTRLTVT.